This TCR beta chain is drawn from a study of beta chain features in type 1 diabetes. Study-wide results and limits: Among all four CD4+ subsets, Type 1 diabetes patients had TCRB CDR3s that were moderately but significantly shorter.

All of the isolated RNA was reverse transcribed, so expressed TCRB transcripts were sequenced. Here immunoSEQ multiplex PCR was the method, and the copy in TCRdb shows in-frame clones only, minus some. The sample shows under 850,000 clones, about an eighth of them seen only once. Per germline, CDR1 SGHTA and CDR2 FQGNSA. The CDR3 consists of 14 residues. The V end was cut by 4 bases, the J end by 1 base, with 11 bases between. This clone was seen only a few times. Its antigen is unidentified. This sequence joins TRBV7-2 and TRBJ2-7; D call uncertain. Sequencing used naive CD4+ T cells from blood. The TCR was taken from a young man with type 1 diabetes. The CDR3, as DNA: TGTGCCAGCAGCTCGTCGACATGGTCCTACGAGCAGTACTTC. Translation: CASSSSTWSYEQYF.